One T cell receptor (beta chain) is described in this entry. The antigen is undetermined. The sample originates from a study of cytomegalovirus exposure and HLA in healthy donors. Points from the study as a whole: CMV serostatus stood as the only immune exposure information on hand. Among TCR beta chains, those listed as cytomegalovirus-associated numbered more than 150. A previous analysis found most TCR beta V segments productive roughly 87% or roughly 30% of the time. Donors were assumed by presence/absence analyses to have roughly uniform sequencing depth.

The primer mix had 60 Vbeta and 13 Jbeta primers. This table comes from immunoSEQ multiplex PCR, and its TCRdb copy is limited to in-frame clones, with some not included. The table lists roughly 120,000 clones, 73% of them singletons, with about 4.4% in the top ten. V dropped 3 bases and J dropped 7; count of bases not matched to a gene: 8. CDR1 is KGHSH, CDR2 LQKENI, per germline. The CDR3 has 15 residues. The source material was PBMCs. The chain joins TRBV18 to TRBJ1-5, with 8 bases lining up with TRBD1. This receptor was identified in a man between 60 and 70 years old in good health and CMV-seropositive. CDR3 DNA sequence: TGTGCCAGCTCACCGACAGGGGTAGTAGAACAGCCCCAGCATTTT. Amino acids: CASSPTGVVEQPQHF.